Each of the 27 T cell receptor beta chains below was sequenced from the same sample in a study of tumor-infiltrating lymphocytes in primary liver carcinoma. Between roughly 17 and 31 mg of unsorted bulk tissue served as the source from which RNA and DNA were co-extracted. Production of TCR beta cDNA used around 460 ng total RNA together with a constant-region primer. Three nested multiplex PCR rounds, a slightly modified ARM-PCR, produced the libraries for TCR beta. A C-beta reverse primer and TRBV1-TRBV30 forward primers served in each of the first two PCR rounds, at roughly 10 cycles apiece. From the multiplex PCR reads, TCRdb called clonotypes with MiXCR, one entry per CDR3 protein. The sample records about 110,000 distinct CDR3 sequences, approximately 82% being singletons. Sequenced material: liver tumor tissue from sampling region 3. Specified subset: tumor region T3, left-lateral pole. These receptors all stem from a man aged 35 to 55 with primary liver carcinoma and hepatitis B virus infection.

This clonotype was detected only once. At one of its ends the junction is not consistent with the germline gene, which may arise from a read error. This chain links TRBV14 with TRBJ2-2, with D perhaps being TRBD1 or TRBD2 (5 bases each). Germline CDR1 and CDR2: SGHDN and FVKESK. This CDR3 contains 16 residues. CDR3: CTSSRSGTPGAGELFF. CDR3 in DNA: TGTACCAGCAGCCGGTCCGGGACCCCGGGTGCCGGGGAGCTGTTTTTT.

This clonotype was seen at least ten times. This CDR3 reads CSAWGRGRGGELFF. DNA for the CDR3: TGCAGCGCCTGGGGGAGGGGGCGCGGCGGGGAGCTGTTTTTT. V gene TRBV29-1 combines with J gene TRBJ2-2; D assignment may be TRBD1 or TRBD2 (7 bases each). Looked up from germline, CDR1 is SQVTM and CDR2 is ANQGSEA. The CDR3 sequence is 14 residues long. V lost 7 bases and J lost 7, with 19 bases in between.

Worth noting for this clonotype: A single base separates this from a much larger clone, so it may be a read error. The chain has TRBV5-1 and TRBJ2-5, with 7 bases fitting TRBD1. In germline, CDR1 is SGHRS, CDR2 YFSETQ. CDR3 length equals 15 residues. V was pared by 4 bases and J by 2 bases, with 8 bases of the junction left unmatched. CDR3 region: CASSIDRVEQETQYF. Here the CDR3 DNA reads TGCGCCAGCAGCATCGACAGGGTTGAGCAAGAGACCCAGTACTTC.

V is TRBV6-2 or TRBV6-3 and J is TRBJ1-1; D ambiguous. This CDR3 has 16 amino acids. In germline, CDR1 is MNHEY, CDR2 SVGEGT. V lost 7 bases and J lost 7, with 25 bases in between. CDR3 residues: CASTIIWTRVVIEAFF. CDR3 sequence (DNA): TGTGCCAGCACAATAATCTGGACGAGGGTAGTCATTGAAGCTTTCTTT.

In regard to this clonotype: One end of the junction fails to match germline, which may point to a read error. The chain links TRBV5-6 to TRBJ1-5, with D hard to call. CDR1 is SGHDT, CDR2 YYEEEE, per germline. This CDR3 contains 14 residues. CDR3 coding DNA: TGTGCCAGCAGCTTGGGGGTCGACAATCAGTCCCAGCATTTT. This codes for CASSLGVDNQSQHF.

In this sample, this clonotype turned up once. One end of the junction is discordant with germline, which a read error may explain. The V gene is TRBV11-2, the J gene TRBJ2-7; no clear D gene. CDR3 size: 14 residues. Germline CDR1 reads SGHAT; CDR2 reads FQNNGV. CDR3 region: CASSLDPGSYVQYF. The DNA of the CDR3 is TGTGCCAGTAGCTTAGATCCTGGCTCCTACGTGCAGTACTTC.

In regard to this clonotype: At one of its ends the junction is not consistent with the germline gene, which may arise from a read error. This rearrangement joins TRBV24-1 to TRBJ2-2, with a tentative D call TRBD1 (6 bases). The germline CDR1 and CDR2 sequences are KGHDR and SFDVKD. CDR3 size: 16 residues. The CDR3 is CATSDFCRGRTGELFF. In nucleotides, the CDR3 is TGTGCCACCAGTGATTTCTGCAGGGGAAGGACCGGGGAGTTGTTTTTT.

Concerning this clonotype: Relative to the germline gene, one junction end is altered; a read error may explain this. This chain joins TRBV30 and TRBJ1-5; D unresolved. Germline lookup yields CDR1 GTSNPN and CDR2 SVGIG (reference sequence). This CDR3 is built from 13 residues. CDR3 sequence: CACASAANQPQDF. DNA for the CDR3: TGTGCCTGTGCCTCCGCAGCCAATCAGCCCCAGGATTTT.

As concerns this clonotype: One end of the junction is discordant with germline, which a read error may explain. The V and J genes are TRBV11-1 and TRBJ2-3, with D perhaps TRBD1 or TRBD2 (5 bases each). The CDR3 is 19 residues long. Germline CDR1 and CDR2: SGHAT and FQDESV (reference sequence). CDR3 sequence: CASSSGGNSVGARTETQCF. The CDR3 DNA sequence: TGTGCCAGCAGCTCTGGGGGAAACTCTGTTGGAGCCCGCACAGAAACGCAGTGTTTT.

A note on this clonotype: Its ends do not fully match the called genes, so a read error is possible. This sequence joins TRBV5-6 and TRBJ1-2; D not certain. The CDR3 runs 16 residues. From germline, CDR1 is SGHDT and CDR2 YYEEEE. CDR3 loop: CASNSRDMILNYVYTF. CDR3 coding DNA: TGTGCCAGCAACTCCCGCGACATGATCCTCAACTATGTCTACACCTTC.

This clonotype was found many times. The V call is TRBV28, the J call TRBJ1-2, with TRBD1 identical over 9 bases. Losses at the gene ends were 5 bases for V and 4 bases for J; bases not matched to a gene: 11. CDR3 length equals 16 residues. Germline values: CDR1 MDHEN, CDR2 SYDVKM. In DNA form, the CDR3 reads TGTGCCAGCAGTACACCCCCCGGGACAGGGACCTATGGCTACACCTTC. Translation gives CASSTPPGTGTYGYTF.

Concerning this clonotype itself: This may be a read error: a much more frequent sequence differs by one nucleotide. The rearrangement links TRBV28 to TRBJ1-1; weak D call: TRBD1 (5 bases). The germline V gene encodes CDR1 MDHEN and CDR2 SYDVKM. The CDR3 is 15 residues long. The CDR3 bases are TGTACCAGCACCCCTTCGGGGCGGCTGAACACTGAAGCTTTCTTT. The encoded protein is CTSTPSGRLNTEAFF.

In the case of this clonotype: Just one base apart from a much larger clone, this may be a read error. This chain links TRBV7-3 with TRBJ2-3; a possible D gene is TRBD2 (6 bases). This CDR3 spans 14 amino acids. Trimming removed 1 base from V and 4 bases from J, with 9 bases in between. Germline V gene data show CDR1 as SGHTA and CDR2 as FQGTGA. CDR3 sequence reads: CASSLMEGPDTQYF. The DNA for the CDR3 is TGTGCCAGCAGCTTAATGGAGGGGCCAGATACGCAGTATTTT.

As to this clonotype: No conserved phenylalanine or tryptophan ends this CDR3, so it is likely a read error. This rearrangement joins TRBV20-1 to TRBJ2-5, with D possibly being TRBD1 (6 bases). CDR3 length: 13 residues. V lost 5 bases to trimming and J lost 2 bases, with 12 bases between them. Germline assignment: CDR1 DFQATT and CDR2 SNEGSKA (reference sequence). The CDR3 loop reads CSAQQGSQETQYS. The CDR3 DNA reads as TGCAGTGCTCAACAGGGATCACAAGAGACCCAGTACTCC.

This chain connects TRBV11-2 to TRBJ1-5; D perhaps matches TRBD1 (6 bases). Germline CDR1 is SGHAT and CDR2 is FQNNGV. This CDR3 contains 17 residues. For the CDR3, the DNA is TGTGTCATATGCTTAGTAGGGGTAACAGGGAGCAATCAGCCCCAGCATTTT. Translated: CVICLVGVTGSNQPQHF.

In regard to this clonotype: Without the conserved terminal phenylalanine or tryptophan, this CDR3 likely stems from a read error. This chain uses TRBV11-1 with TRBJ2-6; D remains ambiguous. The CDR3 has 15 amino acids. Germline V gene sequence: CDR1 SGHAT, CDR2 FQDESV (reference sequence). CDR3 residues: CASSLGRAEPNVLTY. DNA of the CDR3: TGTGCCAGCAGCTTGGGCCGAGCTGAGCCCAATGTCCTGACTTAC.

On this clonotype: The junction departs from germline at one end; a sequencing error may be responsible. The chain combines TRBV29-1 with TRBJ2-3; TRBD2 aligns across 7 bases. Per the germline V gene, CDR1 is SQVTM and CDR2 is ANQGSEA. CDR3 length: 14 amino acids. DNA for the CDR3: TGCAGCGGGATTCAAATAGCGGGCACAGATATGCAGTATTTC. Translation gives CSGIQIAGTDMQYF.

This clonotype has ten or more counts. The chain joins TRBV5-6 to TRBJ2-1; 14 positions match TRBD2. This CDR3 contains 18 residues. Germline V gene lookup returns CDR1 SGHDT and CDR2 YYEEEE. V shed 4 bases, J shed 2 bases, and the junction held 8 bases outside the gene matches. The CDR3 here is CASSRGLAGVLTYNEQFF. In DNA, the CDR3 is TGTGCCAGCAGCCGGGGACTAGCGGGAGTTTTGACCTACAATGAGCAGTTCTTC.

This clonotype came up many times. The chain links TRBV10-3 to TRBJ2-2, with 8 bases matching TRBD1. This CDR3 has 14 residues. The V segment lost 10 bases and the J segment 1 base; nucleotides outside the gene matches: 5. Germline loops: CDR1 ENHRY, CDR2 SYGVKD. The CDR3 here is CATAGTGNTGELFF. CDR3 coding DNA: TGTGCCACCGCCGGGACAGGGAACACCGGGGAGCTGTTTTTT.

Turning to this clonotype: At one end, the junction sequence differs from germline, possibly due to a read error. The chain carries TRBV12-3 or TRBV12-4 and TRBJ2-7; tentative D call: TRBD2 (6 bases). CDR3 length equals 14 residues. CDR3 sequence: CVSSLQGGSYDQYF. Here the CDR3 DNA reads TGTGTCAGCAGTTTGCAGGGAGGATCCTACGATCAGTACTTC.

There are many counts of this clonotype. The chain is built from TRBV7-9 and TRBJ2-3, with D perhaps TRBD2 (6 bases). CDR3 size: 13 residues. CDR1 is SEHNR and CDR2 is FQNEAQ in the germline V gene (reference sequence). The V and J ends lost 3 bases and 6 bases respectively, with 10 bases between them. The CDR3 DNA reads TGTGCCAGCAGCTTTCCCCGGGGGGATACGCAGTATTTT. Its translation: CASSFPRGDTQYF.

V and J are TRBV11-2 and TRBJ1-2; D gene unclear. The CDR3 totals 14 residues. The V gene's germline CDR1 is SGHAT and CDR2 FQNNGV. V was shortened by 0 bases and J by 0 bases, with 5 bases between the two germline ends. DNA of the CDR3: TGTGCCAGCAGCTTAGAGCCTACTAACTATGGCTACACCTTC. Protein product: CASSLEPTNYGYTF.

As concerns this clonotype: This likely comes from a read error, as the CDR3 has no conserved phenylalanine or tryptophan at its end. It is unclear where the CDR3 begins or ends on the DNA, so no DNA is shown, and the CDR3 is as TCRdb lists it. V is TRBV4-3 and J is TRBJ1-6; the DNA was not used to check the table's D call, TRBD1. The CDR3 extends over 20 residues, inclusive of both ends. Germline lookup yields CDR1 LGHNA and CDR2 YSLEER. CDR3 sequence reads: CASSQDHQGQGSSYNSPPHC.

Concerning this clonotype: An end of the junction does not agree with germline; a read error may underlie this. The gene calls are TRBV6-5 and TRBJ2-5; TRBD2 might be the D (5 bases). Germline CDR1 is MNHEY and CDR2 is SVGAGI. CDR3 length equals 14 residues. CDR3 sequence: CVSSYSNPGETQYF. In DNA, the CDR3 is TGTGTCAGCAGTTATTCGAATCCTGGGGAGACCCAATACTTC.

Turning to this clonotype: This likely comes from a read error, as the CDR3 has no conserved phenylalanine or tryptophan at its end. The chain uses TRBV15 and TRBJ1-5; the D is unclear. V shed 1 base and J shed 5 bases, with 6 bases lying between them. This CDR3 has 13 residues. Looked up from germline, CDR1 is LNHNV and CDR2 is YYDKDF (reference sequence). The DNA of the CDR3 is TGTGCCACCAGCAGAGGCCACCATCAGCCCCAGCATTGT. Translation gives CATSRGHHQPQHC.

This clonotype is termed medium-sized. The J gene is TRBJ1-1, the V gene TRBV29-1; unclear D gene. V was trimmed by 4 bases and J by 0 bases, leaving 15 bases between them. Germline V CDR1 and CDR2: SQVTM, ANQGSEA. The CDR3 length is 15 residues. The CDR3 sequence: CSVGSGWGMNTEAFF. CDR3 nucleotide sequence: TGCAGCGTTGGATCCGGGTGGGGTATGAACACTGAAGCTTTCTTT.

Note on this clonotype: At one end, the junction sequence differs from germline, possibly due to a read error. The rearrangement links TRBV5-1 to TRBJ2-1; D not resolved. The CDR3 contains 15 residues. Germline V CDR1 and CDR2: SGHRS, YFSETQ. The CDR3 bases are TGCGCCAGCAGTTCCTTGCCGGGCCTAAGTGATGAGCAGTTTTTC. Translation: CASSSLPGLSDEQFF.